The next 29 T cell receptor beta chains were all read from a single sample in a study of cytomegalovirus exposure and HLA in healthy donors. PCR used 60 Vbeta primers and 13 Jbeta primers. Clones were sequenced by immunoSEQ multiplex PCR, and TCRdb holds only the in-frame ones, with some missing. The sample shows 130,000 or so clones, roughly 90% of them seen only once. Sequenced input: PBMCs. Every receptor here comes from a woman in her thirties or forties in good health and CMV-seronegative.

The V gene is TRBV19, the J gene TRBJ2-2; 9 bases line up with TRBD2. Unmatched junction bases numbered 5, after V lost 3 bases and J lost 6 bases. CDR1 and CDR2 (germline): LNHDA, SQIVND (reference sequence). This CDR3 is 15 amino acids long. CDR3 sequence reads: CASSMWGLAAGELFF. The CDR3 coding sequence is TGTGCCAGTAGTATGTGGGGACTAGCTGCCGGGGAGCTGTTTTTT.

This rearrangement joins TRBV10-2 to TRBJ1-5, with TRBD1 identical over 8 bases. The junction had 7 bases not matched to a gene; V was cut back by 0 bases and J by 6 bases. This CDR3 has 16 residues. Per the germline V gene, CDR1 is WSHSY and CDR2 is SAAADI. The CDR3 reads CASSESISGGGQPQHF. CDR3 sequence (DNA): TGCGCCAGCAGTGAGTCGATTTCAGGGGGCGGTCAGCCCCAGCATTTT.

The gene calls are TRBV6-6 and TRBJ2-6, with D maybe TRBD1 (5 bases). The germline V gene has CDR1 MNHNY and CDR2 SVGAGI (reference sequence). The CDR3 spans 15 residues. The ends were cut back, 8 bases at V and 0 bases at J, with 11 bases in the middle. The CDR3 sequence is CASGYRHSGANVLTF. In DNA, the CDR3 is TGTGCCAGCGGCTACAGGCACTCTGGGGCCAACGTCCTGACTTTC.

This clone was recorded many times. This chain connects TRBV4-2 to TRBJ2-2; D is unresolved. From germline, CDR1 is LGHNA and CDR2 YNFKEQ. The CDR3 runs to 13 residues. Deletions cut 4 bases from V and 6 bases from J, with 9 bases between. This CDR3 reads CASSLDLAGELFF. For the CDR3, the DNA is TGTGCCAGCAGCCTAGATCTAGCCGGGGAGCTGTTTTTT.

The V and J genes are TRBV5-1 and TRBJ2-6, with 11 positions matching TRBD2. Trimming at V came to 4 bases and at J to 0 bases, leaving 6 bases not matched to a gene. In germline, CDR1 is SGHRS, CDR2 YFSETQ. The CDR3 covers 18 residues. CDR3 sequence (DNA): TGCGCCAGCAGCCTCCCCGGGACTAGCGGCTCTGGGGCCAACGTCCTGACTTTC. Translation: CASSLPGTSGSGANVLTF.

The CDR3 is CASSQLSGMYTDTQYF. CDR3 nucleotides: TGTGCCAGCAGCCAGCTGAGCGGGATGTACACAGATACGCAGTATTTT. This chain uses TRBV7-8 with TRBJ2-3; 7 bases align to TRBD2. This CDR3 has 16 residues. Trimming at V came to 5 bases and at J to 2 bases, leaving 10 bases not matched to a gene. Germline-derived CDR1 and CDR2 are SGHVS and FQNEAQ.

The chain is built from TRBV2 and TRBJ2-1; tentatively, D is TRBD2 (6 bases). This CDR3 comprises 13 residues. The germline V gene has CDR1 SNHLY and CDR2 FYNNEI. The V end lost 10 bases, the J end lost 8 bases, and 18 bases lay between the germline ends. As DNA, the CDR3 is TGTGCCACCCCGGGACTTCTTTTTGATGAGCAGTTCTTC. As protein: CATPGLLFDEQFF.

The chain uses TRBV6-6 and TRBJ2-7; no definite D call. Germline assignment: CDR1 MNHNY and CDR2 SVGAGI (reference sequence). The V and J ends lost 6 bases and 3 bases respectively, with 9 bases between them. This CDR3 is built from 12 residues. CDR3 amino acids: CASSSQSYEQYF. The DNA of the CDR3 is TGTGCCAGCAGCTCACAGAGCTACGAGCAGTACTTC.

This chain joins TRBV5-1 and TRBJ2-7; possible D gene TRBD2, 5 bases. The CDR3 consists of 15 residues. CDR1 is SGHRS and CDR2 is YFSETQ in the germline V gene. The V and J ends lost 4 bases and 5 bases respectively, with 19 bases between them. This chain's CDR3 is CASSQAWGVGDEQYF. The CDR3 DNA is TGCGCCAGCAGCCAGGCATGGGGAGTAGGCGACGAGCAGTACTTC.

This clone was seen only once. The J gene is TRBJ2-1, the V gene TRBV11-1, with D possibly TRBD2 on 5 matching bases. The V gene lost 1 base and the J gene lost 4 bases, with 8 bases spanning the gap. This CDR3 is 14 amino acids long. In germline, CDR1 is SGHAT, CDR2 FQDESV (reference sequence). This CDR3 is CASSLGGVYNEQFF. The CDR3 coding sequence is TGTGCCAGCAGCTTAGGGGGAGTATACAATGAGCAGTTCTTC.

This chain connects TRBV6-1 to TRBJ1-2, with a possible D match to TRBD1 (6 bases). This CDR3 has 14 amino acids. Germline CDR1 reads MNHNS; CDR2 reads SASEGT. Trimming took off 10 bases at V and 3 bases at J, with 18 bases between the two ends. The CDR3 DNA reads TGTGCCATCGATTCTGGGGGCGCGGACTATGGCTACACCTTC. This gives the protein CAIDSGGADYGYTF.

This chain joins TRBV19 and TRBJ2-5, with TRBD1 identical over 7 bases. The germline V gene encodes CDR1 LNHDA and CDR2 SQIVND (reference sequence). CDR3 size: 14 residues. With V trimmed by 4 bases and J by 2 bases, 4 bases remained unmatched. Here the CDR3 reads CASSTSGGQETQYF. The CDR3 DNA sequence: TGTGCCAGTAGTACCTCAGGGGGTCAAGAGACCCAGTACTTC.

J is TRBJ1-4 and V is TRBV15; no reliable D call. Germline V gives CDR1 LNHNV, CDR2 YYDKDF (reference sequence). Trimming stripped 5 bases from V and 0 bases from J, with 7 bases between. The CDR3 sequence is 14 residues long. As DNA, the CDR3 is TGTGCCACCAGCCCGGGTGCAACTAATGAAAAACTGTTTTTT. Protein sequence: CATSPGATNEKLFF.

This clone appeared a single time. V usage is TRBV7-9 and J usage is TRBJ1-2; 12 bases align to TRBD1. CDR1 and CDR2 from the germline V gene are SEHNR and FQNEAQ (reference sequence). The CDR3 runs to 14 residues. V gave up 6 bases and J gave up 7 bases; unmatched junction bases: 6. In nucleotides, the CDR3 is TGTGCCAGCAGTTCCGGGACAGGGGGCGTTGGCTACACCTTC. Translating it yields CASSSGTGGVGYTF.

This chain links TRBV28 with TRBJ1-5; D possibly corresponds to TRBD1 (6 bases). This CDR3 contains 17 residues. The V and J ends lost 2 bases and 6 bases respectively, with 20 bases between them. Looked up from germline, CDR1 is MDHEN and CDR2 is SYDVKM. CDR3 amino acids: CASSLLRTDQTSQPQHF. The CDR3 nucleotides read TGTGCCAGCAGTTTACTGAGGACAGACCAGACTTCTCAGCCCCAGCATTTT.

This sequence joins TRBV29-1 and TRBJ2-7, with D perhaps matching TRBD1 (6 bases). The CDR3 is 13 amino acids. V was pared by 5 bases and J by 2 bases, with 13 bases between. Per the germline V gene, CDR1 is SQVTM and CDR2 is ANQGSEA. DNA for the CDR3: TGCAGCGTTCGACAGGACCTCCCCTACGAGCAGTACTTC. Translated: CSVRQDLPYEQYF.

This clone appeared a single time. The chain carries TRBV28 and TRBJ1-2; D is uncertain. The CDR3 runs to 10 residues. Trimming removed 5 bases from V and 5 bases from J, with 3 bases in between. The germline CDR1 and CDR2 sequences are MDHEN and SYDVKM. This CDR3 reads CASSQYGYTF. The CDR3 DNA follows: TGTGCCAGCAGTCAATATGGCTACACCTTC.

The rearrangement links TRBV5-5 to TRBJ1-2; D may be TRBD1 (6 bases). The CDR3 consists of 12 residues. Germline CDR1 SGHKS, CDR2 YYEKEE (reference sequence). V gave up 6 bases and J gave up 5 bases, with 11 bases separating them. The CDR3 region is CASISQGYGYTF. CDR3 sequence (DNA): TGTGCCAGCATATCACAGGGTTATGGCTACACCTTC.

V gene TRBV6-5 combines with J gene TRBJ1-5, with 7 nucleotides matching TRBD1. Germline V gene data show CDR1 as MNHEY and CDR2 as SVGAGI. The CDR3 spans 13 residues. The V gene end was trimmed by 6 bases and the J gene end by 5 bases; junction bases not matched to a gene: 4. The CDR3 spells CASRGQEDQPQHF. The CDR3 nucleotides read TGTGCCAGCAGAGGACAGGAAGATCAGCCCCAGCATTTT.

The chain links TRBV7-9 to TRBJ1-3; D is ambiguous. This CDR3 contains 14 residues. Germline V CDR1 and CDR2: SEHNR, FQNEAQ (reference sequence). Trimming removed 1 base from V and 0 bases from J, with 4 bases in between. Here the CDR3 reads CASSLGGSGNTIYF. The CDR3 region has the DNA TGTGCCAGCAGCTTAGGAGGCTCTGGAAACACCATATATTTT. The whole variable domain, filled in from reference TRBV7-9 and TRBJ1-3, reads DTGVSQNPRHKITKRGQNVTFRCDPISEHNRLYWYRQTLGQGPEFLTYFQNEAQLEKSRLLSDRFSAERPKGSFSTLEIQRTEQGDSAMYLCASSLGGSGNTIYFGEGSWLTVV.

The V gene is TRBV6-5, the J gene TRBJ2-5; TRBD1 agrees at 9 bases. The J call may be wrong; the DNA end is better matched by TRBJ2-7. The CDR3 sequence is 16 residues long. From germline, CDR1 is MNHEY and CDR2 SVGAGI. CDR3 DNA sequence: TGTGCCAGCAGTTACTCGTGGGGACAGGGAGCCTACGAGCAGTACTTC. Protein sequence: CASSYSWGQGAYEQYF.

This chain joins TRBV19 and TRBJ1-2; the match to TRBD1 covers 10 bases. The V and J ends lost 7 bases and 2 bases, in that order; junction bases with no gene match: 10. Germline loops: CDR1 LNHDA, CDR2 SQIVND (reference sequence). The CDR3 length is 16 residues. CDR3 in amino acids: CASTPGQGNGNYGYTF. The CDR3 region has the DNA TGTGCCAGTACCCCGGGACAGGGGAACGGGAACTATGGCTACACCTTC.

CDR3 coding DNA: TGTGCCAGCAGCCCAGGGGGGAGCACAGATACGCAGTATTTT. As protein: CASSPGGSTDTQYF. The rearrangement joins TRBV7-2 to TRBJ2-3; the D gene is possibly TRBD1 (7 bases). The germline V gene has CDR1 SGHTA and CDR2 FQGNSA. Trimming pared 5 bases from V and 0 bases from J, leaving 9 bases between. This CDR3 is built from 14 residues.

The chain carries TRBV19 and TRBJ2-1, with 10 positions matching TRBD2. Trimming cost V 4 bases and J 3 bases; bases outside gene matches: 3. The CDR3 extends over 15 amino acids. The germline gives CDR1 LNHDA, CDR2 SQIVND (reference sequence). CDR3 nucleotide sequence: TGTGCCAGTAGTACCGGGACTAGCGTCTACAATGAGCAGTTCTTC. Amino acids: CASSTGTSVYNEQFF.

This chain uses TRBV5-1 with TRBJ2-7; 8 nucleotides match TRBD2. This CDR3 contains 15 residues. V shed 4 bases, J shed 4 bases, and the junction held 10 bases outside the gene matches. Germline V gives CDR1 SGHRS, CDR2 YFSETQ. CDR3 residues: CASSPQASGPYEQYF. The CDR3 DNA reads TGCGCCAGCAGCCCCCAAGCTAGCGGGCCTTACGAGCAGTACTTC.

As regards this clone: Other DNA sequences in this sample translate to the same CDR3. This chain joins TRBV5-1 and TRBJ2-1; 8 positions match TRBD2. The CDR3 covers 14 residues. Losses at the gene ends were 2 bases for V and 7 bases for J; bases not matched to a gene: 5. Germline CDR1 and CDR2: SGHRS and YFSETQ. CDR3 sequence: CASSFAGGRNEQFF. CDR3 nucleotide sequence: TGCGCCAGCAGCTTTGCGGGAGGCAGGAATGAGCAGTTCTTC.

On this clone itself: Different DNA sequences within this sample yield the same CDR3. The genes are TRBV5-1 and TRBJ2-1; 9 bases fit TRBD2. The CDR3 has 17 amino acids. Unmatched junction bases numbered 6, after V lost 0 bases and J lost 2 bases. CDR1 is SGHRS and CDR2 is YFSETQ in the germline V gene. CDR3 in amino acids: CASSLAQTSGPYNEQFF. Written as DNA, the CDR3 is TGCGCCAGCAGCTTGGCCCAGACTAGCGGACCCTACAATGAGCAGTTCTTC.

The CDR3 nucleotides are TGTGCCAGCAGCTCCTACACAGGGAACTACGAGCAGTACTTC. Translating it yields CASSSYTGNYEQYF. This chain connects TRBV7-8 to TRBJ2-5; D is possibly TRBD1 (6 bases). The J call may be wrong; the DNA end is better matched by TRBJ2-7. The CDR3 consists of 14 residues. The V gene's germline CDR1 is SGHVS and CDR2 FQNEAQ.

The chain couples TRBV28 to TRBJ2-7; D possibly corresponds to TRBD2 (6 bases). The CDR3 totals 15 residues. Trimming took 8 bases from V and 6 from J, leaving 23 bases between them. Germline V gene lookup returns CDR1 MDHEN and CDR2 SYDVKM. CDR3 amino acids: CASGPSQRVTGEQYF. DNA of the CDR3: TGTGCCAGCGGTCCCTCCCAGCGGGTGACGGGCGAGCAGTACTTC.